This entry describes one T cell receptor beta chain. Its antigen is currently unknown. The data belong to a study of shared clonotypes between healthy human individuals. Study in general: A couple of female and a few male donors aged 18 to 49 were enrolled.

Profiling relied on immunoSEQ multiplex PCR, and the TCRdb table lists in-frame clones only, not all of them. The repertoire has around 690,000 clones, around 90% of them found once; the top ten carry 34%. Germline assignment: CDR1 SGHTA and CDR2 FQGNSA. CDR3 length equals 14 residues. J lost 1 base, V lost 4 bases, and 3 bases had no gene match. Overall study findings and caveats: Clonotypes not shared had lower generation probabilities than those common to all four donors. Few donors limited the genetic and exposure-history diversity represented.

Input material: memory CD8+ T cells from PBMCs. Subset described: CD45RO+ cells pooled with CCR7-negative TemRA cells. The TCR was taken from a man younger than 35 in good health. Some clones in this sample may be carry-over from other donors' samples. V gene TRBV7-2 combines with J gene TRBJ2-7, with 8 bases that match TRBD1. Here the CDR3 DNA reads TGTGCCAGCAGCTCCCAGGGGGCGTCCTACGAGCAGTACTTC. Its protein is CASSSQGASYEQYF.